This paragraph covers one T cell receptor (beta chain) sequence. The clone's antigen remains unknown. Per-nucleotide qualities are absent, and no much larger clonotype sits a single base away. This specimen comes from a study of neoadjuvant anti-PD-1 for oral cavity cancer (dated by TCRdb to 2020 to 2022). Looking at the study overall: Patients mostly received three to four biweekly doses of nivolumab at 3 mg/kg before curative-intent surgical resection. Patients without progression received a fourth nivolumab dose around day 43 and underwent definitive surgical resection on days 50-56. Responders were defined as patients with complete response, partial response or stable disease by RECIST 1.1; non-responders were defined as patients with progression. A roughly 35% response rate was observed in the parent correlative cohort, in which over nine patients were included.

The time point label, as the study defines it: before neoadjuvant nivolumab. The patients had newly diagnosed stage II-IVA oral cavity squamous cell carcinoma and had not received any prior systemic or radiation treatment. The cohort was composed of patients with HPV-negative, locally advanced oral cavity squamous cell carcinoma. Peripheral blood mononuclear cells were analyzed directly, without maintenance or expansion in culture. Samples were obtained from a longitudinal correlative study of a single-arm phase II trial of neoadjuvant nivolumab in oral cavity squamous cell carcinoma. Subject-matched pre- and post-treatment PBMCs and tumors from three responders and three non-responders underwent genomic DNA-based TCRbeta sequencing. Peripheral blood mononuclear cells were drawn once before nivolumab treatment and a second time after treatment, when surgery took place. Genomic DNA was isolated from PBMCs using the Maxwell RSC DNA from Cells kit.

Trimming takes 2 bases from V and 4 bases from J, and the germline ends sit 12 bases apart. CDR1 and CDR2 are read off the germline V gene (reference sequence) as MNHEY and SMNVEV. The CDR3 starts with the cysteine, ends with the phenylalanine, and has 15 residues. This entry keeps only the CDR3 DNA: 45 bases, framed from base 1. For deep sequencing, PBMC libraries mostly used approximately 500 ng of input genomic DNA, with six replicates for each sample. The immunoSEQ hsTCRbeta kit was used to prepare TCRbeta libraries according to the manufacturer's instructions. The completed libraries were mixed into a single pool at 3 nM, then sequenced with an Illumina NovaSeq 6000 S4 flow cell. Per the source publication's procedure: Raw data preprocessing and quality control were performed with the immunoSEQ Analyzer. The analysis was limited to productive rearrangements, and each clonotype was defined by a unique CDR3 amino acid sequence. Repertoire clonality was estimated as the Gini-Simpson index, which was calculated using the R package tcR. Gini indices were compared with Student's t test, and associations with tumor size change were assessed by Pearson correlation. TCRdb re-hosts the immuneACCESS table, in-frame sequences only. Its copies lack some clones; in the studies checked, an unresolved V gene accounts for under half of them, and the cause for the rest is not known. The V and J calls and clone size were taken over from that table, and D and trimming were inferred from the DNA. The sample table holds 60,000 to 75,000 clones, of which around 85% were seen once. Around 2.6% of the sample is held by the ten biggest clonotypes.

General findings and caveats noted by the study authors: After neoadjuvant nivolumab, T cell clonality (Gini index) in PBMCs was significantly higher in non-responders than in responders. Higher pretreatment blood Treg/Th17 ratios correlated with higher pretreatment blood TCRbeta clonality and lower post-treatment tumor TCRbeta clonality. The TCR analyses had only three patients in each response group, and the authors called for validation in larger cohorts.

This specimen was PBMCs, taken before nivolumab (anti-PD-1) treatment. The rearrangement combines TRBV27 with TRBJ1-5, with a weak D call of TRBD1 (6 bases match). This TCR derives from a person aged 35-79 years with oral cavity squamous cell carcinoma. The nucleotide sequence reads TGTGCCAGCAGTTTAAAGGGGGTCGGGAATCAGCCCCAGCATTTT. It codes for CASSLKGVGNQPQHF.